The 10 T cell receptor beta chains in this list originate from one sample, sequenced in a study of blood T cells in healthy people across ages. A second PCR, run for about 6 to 11 cycles, used a sample-barcoded 5' primer plus a J-beta primer mix. TCRdb re-derived calls from the 5' RACE reads in MiXCR, one entry per CDR3 protein. The sample records 1.5 million to 2 million distinct CDR3 sequences, roughly 52% being singletons. Sequencing used blood. These receptors were collected from a woman aged 35 to 49 in good health.

As regards this clonotype: The germline gene is not matched at one end of the junction; a read error may be the cause. This chain uses TRBV5-1 with TRBJ2-1; 10 bases line up with TRBD2. This CDR3 has 17 amino acids. From germline, CDR1 is SGHRS and CDR2 YFSETQ. CDR3 in DNA: TGCGCCAGCAGCTTGATGATAGCGGGGGGATCCTACAATGGGCAGTTCTTC. This codes for CASSLMIAGGSYNGQFF.

This clonotype appeared a few times. J is TRBJ2-3 and V is TRBV7-8; 10 nucleotides line up with TRBD1. Germline V gives CDR1 SGHVS, CDR2 FQNEAQ. This CDR3 has 15 residues. V was clipped by 2 bases and J by 14 bases; unmatched bases: 13. As DNA, the CDR3 is TGTGCCAGCAGCTTACCCGACCTGACAGGGGGCGATCGGTATTTT. It specifies CASSLPDLTGGDRYF.

This chain connects TRBV27 to TRBJ2-1; TRBD2 agrees at 9 bases. With V trimmed by 5 bases and J by 9 bases, 11 bases remained unmatched. The CDR3 spans 15 residues. Per the germline V gene, CDR1 is MNHEY and CDR2 is SMNVEV (reference sequence). The DNA for the CDR3 is TGTGCCAGCAGTGCCCCCGGGACTAGCATTGGTGAGCAGTTCTTC. It translates to CASSAPGTSIGEQFF.

DNA of the CDR3: TGTGCCAGCAGCGTAGAGTCGGGGAACTCCTACAATGAGCAGTTCTTC. Amino acid sequence: CASSVESGNSYNEQFF. The J gene is TRBJ2-1, the V gene TRBV9, with a weak D call TRBD2 (5 bases). CDR1 is SGDLS and CDR2 is YYNGEE in the germline V gene. This CDR3 has 16 amino acids. Deletions cut 0 bases from V and 0 bases from J, with 10 bases between.

The J gene is TRBJ2-3, the V gene TRBV5-1; 11 bases are shared with TRBD2. CDR1 SGHRS and CDR2 YFSETQ come from the germline V gene. Trimming at V came to 4 bases and at J to 5 bases, leaving 9 bases not matched to a gene. This CDR3 spans 16 amino acids. CDR3 in amino acids: CASSPIPLAGEDTQYF. The CDR3 DNA sequence: TGCGCCAGCAGCCCGATCCCACTAGCGGGGGAAGATACGCAGTATTTT.

V gene TRBV6-2 or TRBV6-3 combines with J gene TRBJ1-2, with TRBD1 matching over 7 bases. The CDR3 is made up of 16 amino acids. The junction had 14 bases not matched to a gene; V was cut back by 4 bases and J by 6 bases. CDR1 MNHEY and CDR2 SVGEGT come from the germline V gene. The CDR3 region is CASSSTRWQQGNGYTF. The CDR3 nucleotides read TGTGCCAGCAGTTCAACACGGTGGCAACAGGGGAATGGCTACACCTTC.

This clonotype was seen once. The rearrangement links TRBV6-6 to TRBJ1-6; 10 bases are shared with TRBD1. The germline V gene has CDR1 MNHNY and CDR2 SVGAGI (reference sequence). The CDR3 totals 15 residues. The J segment lost 7 bases and the V segment lost 2 bases, leaving 2 bases of the junction unmatched. In DNA form, the CDR3 reads TGTGCCAGCAGTTACGTGACAGGGGGCAATTCACCCCTCCACTTT. Translated, it gives CASSYVTGGNSPLHF.

The J gene is TRBJ1-1, the V gene TRBV15, with D perhaps matching TRBD1 (6 bases). Germline assignment: CDR1 LNHNV and CDR2 YYDKDF (reference sequence). The V gene lost 0 bases and the J gene lost 5 bases, with 13 bases spanning the gap. This CDR3 comprises 15 residues. The CDR3 DNA follows: TGTGCCACCAGCAGAGATCCCCAGGGGAGGACTGAAGCTTTCTTT. Amino acid sequence: CATSRDPQGRTEAFF.

J is TRBJ2-5 and V is TRBV12-3 or TRBV12-4, with 8 nucleotides matching TRBD1. Losses at the gene ends were 4 bases for V and 2 bases for J; bases not matched to a gene: 15. CDR3 length: 18 amino acids. The CDR3 here is CASSWDRYPLGLQETQYF. The CDR3, as DNA: TGTGCCAGCAGTTGGGACAGGTACCCTCTGGGGCTTCAAGAGACCCAGTACTTC.

The genes are TRBV7-6 and TRBJ2-5, with 8 positions matching TRBD2. V shed 1 base, J shed 3 bases, and the junction held 7 bases outside the gene matches. This CDR3 has 16 amino acids. Looked up from germline, CDR1 is SGHVS and CDR2 is FNYEAQ. The CDR3 sequence is CASSLGLGTSEETQYF. The CDR3 DNA follows: TGTGCCAGCAGCTTAGGACTTGGGACTAGTGAAGAGACCCAGTACTTC.